This T cell receptor beta chain is drawn from a study of shared clonotypes between healthy human individuals. In the naive CD8 group, cells lacked CD45RO and were positively selected for CCR7, so terminally differentiated effector memory CD45RA+ cells were left out. V was shortened by 2 bases and J by 3 bases, with 4 bases between the two germline ends. Germline V gene sequence: CDR1 MNHEY, CDR2 SVGAGI. The CDR3 length is 13 residues. Researchers divided each subset's genomic DNA evenly across several immunoSEQ plates. Assay: immunoSEQ multiplex PCR; the TCRdb copy retains only in-frame clones and omits some. In the table there are approximately 740,000 clones, 80% to 95% of which are singletons. Study-level results: In contrast to clonotypes shared by all four donors, non-shared clonotypes had lower generation probabilities.

This clone occurred a few times. What it binds is not known. The genes are TRBV6-5 and TRBJ2-2; D ambiguous. The receptor was isolated from a man aged 25-45 years in good health. What was sequenced was naive CD8+ T cells sorted from blood. The chain's CDR3 is CASSYTDTGELFF. CDR3 sequence (DNA): TGTGCCAGCAGTTACACCGACACCGGGGAGCTGTTTTTT.